This T cell receptor (beta chain) came from a study of cytomegalovirus exposure and HLA in healthy donors (dated by TCRdb to the late 2010s). Context from the whole study: An earlier analysis of roughly 500 of the donors reported 276 Gb of sequence data and 95 million to 140 million unique TCR beta sequences obtained from around 180 million T cells. Typing coverage varied by locus: roughly 629-640 donors for A, B, C, DRB1 and DQB1; approximately 520 for DQA1; around 570 for DPA1; 400 to 480 for DPB1. An early release that covered roughly 600 HLA-typed donors contained around 330 gigabases of sequencing data and approximately 85 million unique TCR sequences. An earlier analysis of 450 to 750 of the donors used high-throughput TCR beta sequencing to judge whether each TCR beta V gene segment behaved as functional or pseudogenic. HLA typing covered class I and class II loci at four-digit resolution. The genetic ancestry cluster associated with self-reported Caucasian donors included around four fifths of the roughly 380 genotyped donors. Rather than using new phenotypic data, the later analysis identified candidate immune exposures from TCR beta sequences and from how often those sequences occurred across donors. Across some 400 genotyped donors of the cohort, an average of approximately 200,000 unique TCR beta nucleotide sequences per donor were sequenced, and roughly 17% of those sequences were non-productive. Roughly 5 DR-DQ haplotypes were treated as single units for association and clustering because of strong linkage in the cohort. The study profiled the T cell repertoires of more than 500 subjects by immunosequencing and related them to cytomegalovirus serostatus. A later analysis re-analyzed previously published TCR beta repertoires from approximately 700 donors and added high-resolution HLA genotyping to study TCR occurrence patterns. Donor age, sex, ethnicity and CMV serostatus were compiled together with the repertoire data. High-throughput TCR immunosequencing, statistical association of individual TCRs with disease status, and machine learning were combined to predict cytomegalovirus infection status. All discovery cohort repertoires had been generated on a single sequencing platform. The aim of the study was to test whether cataloging public T cell receptors could identify signatures of past pathogen exposure. A later genetic analysis used genome-wide SNP genotypes for about 65% of the 666 donors, treating that subset as a discovery cohort. In addition to the first cohort of approximately 670 subjects, a separate validation cohort of 120 different subjects was used. Broad study findings and their caveats: A later genetic analysis reported fewer N-insertions in productive TCRs among donors in an Asian-associated ancestry cluster than the approximately 670-donor mean. Cytomegalovirus status was reported to be diagnosed by the classifier with high specificity and sensitivity in both the original and validation cohorts. The presence/absence analyses assumed that sequencing depth was roughly uniform across donors, and that assumption may not be true. Strong co-occurrence of HLA alleles, especially DR and DQ, made assigning TCR associations to individual alleles difficult. In a later analysis, 15,000 to 20,000 TCR beta sequences were associated with specific HLA alleles at a false discovery rate of 0.05. In a later genetic analysis, a missense DCLRE1C variant was associated with V-gene and J-gene trimming of TCR beta chains, and the association was replicated in an independent cohort. Because HLA typing was unavailable for some donors at each locus, only the typed subset was used in association tests. Linkage disequilibrium might explain the correlated functional status among segregating V segments, but an unknown experimental factor could not be excluded. The 87-base-pair reads could not distinguish some IMGT-functional V segments, including TRBV6-2 and TRBV6-3, so those segments were excluded. A later analysis reported that several top co-occurrence clusters appeared linked to parvovirus B19, influenza, CMV and Epstein-Barr virus. The study gave a list of under 200 TCR beta chains associated with cytomegalovirus. A cluster of highly shared sequence variants was judged likely to be a technical artifact of the sequencing pipeline. Across donors, most TCR sequences were observed very rarely, whereas some public TCRs were present in many individuals. An earlier analysis of 450 to 750 of the donors showed that most TCR beta V segments appeared in productive rearrangements either about 87% or about 30% of the time, which broadly matched IMGT annotations. A further reported finding was that TCR beta sequences accurately predicted the HLA-A and HLA-B alleles for most subjects in the first cohort. For the cohort, immune exposure information was limited to CMV serostatus. A few of the identified cytomegalovirus-associated TCR beta chains were confirmed in vitro to be specific for cytomegalovirus antigens. Compared with equally common non-associated chains, HLA-associated TCR beta chains in a later analysis were more clonally expanded and had lower generation probabilities. This cohort had only TCR beta chains sequenced, and the lack of alpha or paired-chain data limited which features could be detected. Because counts were too low, some 17 rarely observed V segments, including chromosome 9 orphons, were excluded from the earlier analysis of fewer than 650 of the donors. According to a later analysis, most CMV-associated TCR beta chains appeared to be HLA-restricted, and the HLA associations seemed to be driven largely by CMV exposure. The authors suggested that the approach could potentially be generalized to other disease states and immunological phenotypes. In a later analysis, the rate of TCR association differed among HLA loci, with DRB1 alleles having the most associated TCRs and HLA-C alleles having the fewest.

There are 13 amino acids in the CDR3, from cysteine to phenylalanine inclusive. Kept here is only the CDR3 DNA, which spans 39 bases and is read in frame from base 1. V lost 6 bases and J lost 5 bases; the stretch between them is 11 bases long. The germline V gene (reference sequence) specifies MNHEY as CDR1 and SMNVEV as CDR2. The cohort consisted of hundreds of healthy bone marrow donors. Cohort members were all nominally healthy when sampled, although unrecorded immune exposures were likely present. The donor tested CMV seronegative, placing the donor among the 350 to 400 seronegative members of the cohort. A peripheral blood sample was collected from each donor, and TCR beta sequencing was performed on peripheral blood mononuclear cells. The Qiagen DNeasy Blood Extraction Kit was used to extract genomic DNA from the blood cell samples. Details on this clone: Its specific antigen is unknown. No much larger clone is present one base from it, and per-base qualities are unavailable.

Libraries were made using the immunoSEQ multiplex PCR assay. A mixture of 60 forward primers for TCR Vbeta segments and 13 reverse primers for TCR Jbeta segments was used in the multiplex PCR. A multiplex PCR assay on genomic DNA amplified the CDR3 region of rearranged TCR beta genes. The amplified TCR beta libraries were sequenced on the Illumina HiSeq System as 87-base-pair reads. In the source study's methods: In a later analysis, tens of millions of unique TCR beta chains were counted across the 690 or so repertoires, and about 9.9 million of these chains were shared by at least two donors. Raw reads were error-corrected and collapsed into unique sequences with a nearest-neighbor algorithm that merged closely related sequences to remove PCR and sequencing errors. V, D and J gene segments were assigned by aligning CDR3 sequences to IMGT reference sequences. For a sequence to be retained, at least a six-nucleotide match to both a V gene segment and a J gene segment was required. Rearrangements were classified as productive when the CDR3 lacked stop codons and remained in frame with V and J, and all other rearrangements were classified as non-productive. CDR3 was defined by IMGT convention, running from the second conserved V-encoded cysteine to the conserved J-encoded phenylalanine. The earlier analysis of about 610 of the donors excluded sequences that lacked an unambiguous match to a single V gene segment. In an earlier analysis of several hundred of the donors, a V segment was called functional when productive rearrangements were above 56.7%, and segregating when the standard deviation between donors exceeded 5%. A statistical classification framework was developed to diagnose cytomegalovirus status using the catalog of TCR beta chain sequences. In a later analysis, TCR nucleotide sequences were compared against IMGT/GENE-DB human TR gene sequences so that V and J genes could be assigned. The TCRdist pipeline was used in a later analysis to assign CDR3 sequences and most-parsimonious VDJ recombination scenarios. In a later analysis, each TCR beta chain was defined by its CDR3 amino acid sequence together with its V-gene family, and reads without a unique V-gene family were excluded. As a way to deal with suspected cross-contamination and a sequencing artifact, a later analysis dropped 640 or so nucleotide sequences that were highly shared and had low generation probability. In a later analysis, a clonal expansion index was calculated for each public chain from normalized within-repertoire ranks of inferred template counts. In a later analysis, generation probabilities were computed using a VDJ recombination model fitted to out-of-frame rearrangements, and the results were checked against IGoR. In a later analysis, TCR-TCR, TCR-HLA and TCR-CMV co-occurrence was scored with hypergeometric tests, and a repertoire-size bias correction was applied to TCR pairs. False discovery rates were estimated in a later analysis by permuting HLA or CMV assignments 20 times. In a later analysis, co-occurring TCRs were grouped using DBSCAN, and TCRdist sequence similarity was added for clustering within HLA-allele-positive subsets. Co-occurrence clustering excluded repertoires with fewer than 30,000 or more than 120,000 public chains, plus five with anomalous nucleotide sharing. Imported from immuneACCESS, the table was reduced by TCRdb to in-frame sequences with V and J called. These copies leave out some clones; in studies compared against another copy, an unresolved V gene accounts for under half, and the cause of the remainder is not known. V, J and clone size were drawn from that table, and D and trimming were deduced from the DNA. This sample gives about 40,000 clones in total; approximately 63% of them show up just once. The leading ten clones occupy nearly 4% of the sample.

The sequence is built from TRBV27 and TRBJ2-1; a confident D gene designation cannot be given. This TCR came from a man aged 40-50 years in good health and CMV-seronegative. Sequenced sample: PBMCs. The CDR3 here reads CASRNLEHNEQFF. The nucleotides read TGTGCCAGCAGAAACCTAGAACACAATGAGCAGTTCTTC.